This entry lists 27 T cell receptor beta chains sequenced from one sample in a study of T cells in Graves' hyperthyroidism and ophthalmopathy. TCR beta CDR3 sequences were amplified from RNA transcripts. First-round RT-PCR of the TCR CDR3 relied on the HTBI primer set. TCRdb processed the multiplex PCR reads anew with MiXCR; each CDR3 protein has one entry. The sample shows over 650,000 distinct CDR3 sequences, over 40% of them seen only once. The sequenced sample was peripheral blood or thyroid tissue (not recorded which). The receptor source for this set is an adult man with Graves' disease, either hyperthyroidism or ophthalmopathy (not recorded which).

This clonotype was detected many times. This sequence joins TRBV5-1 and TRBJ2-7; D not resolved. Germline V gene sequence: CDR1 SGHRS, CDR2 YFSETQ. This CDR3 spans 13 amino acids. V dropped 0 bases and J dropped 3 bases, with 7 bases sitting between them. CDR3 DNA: TGCGCCAGCAGCTTGGCCATGGACTACGAGCAGTACTTC. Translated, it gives CASSLAMDYEQYF.

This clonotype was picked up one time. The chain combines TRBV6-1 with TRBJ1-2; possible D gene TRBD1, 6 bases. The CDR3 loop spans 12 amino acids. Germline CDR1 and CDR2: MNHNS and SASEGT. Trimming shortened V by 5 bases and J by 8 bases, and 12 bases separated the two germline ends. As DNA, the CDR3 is TGTGCCAGCAGTCCTACAGGGAGCGGCTACACCTTC. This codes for CASSPTGSGYTF.

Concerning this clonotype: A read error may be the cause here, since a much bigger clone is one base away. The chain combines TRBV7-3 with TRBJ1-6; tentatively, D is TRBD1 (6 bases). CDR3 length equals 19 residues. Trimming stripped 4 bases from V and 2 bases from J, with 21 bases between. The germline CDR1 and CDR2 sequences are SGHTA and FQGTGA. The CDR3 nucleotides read TGTGCCAGCAGCTCCCCTCGGACAGCTGCTTTTGCCTATAATTCACCCCTCCACTTT. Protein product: CASSSPRTAAFAYNSPLHF.

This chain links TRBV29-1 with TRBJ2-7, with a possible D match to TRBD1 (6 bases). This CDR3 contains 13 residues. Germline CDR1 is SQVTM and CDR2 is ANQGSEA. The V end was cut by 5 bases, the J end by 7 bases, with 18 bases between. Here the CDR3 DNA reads TGCAGCGTTAAACACAGGGATGGGTGGGAGCAGTACTTC. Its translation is CSVKHRDGWEQYF.

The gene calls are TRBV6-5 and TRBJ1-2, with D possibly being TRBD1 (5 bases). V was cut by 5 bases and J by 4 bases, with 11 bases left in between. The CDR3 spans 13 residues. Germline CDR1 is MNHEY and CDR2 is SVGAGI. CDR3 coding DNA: TGTGCCAGCAGTCAGGGAGTTGGCTATGGCTACACCTTC. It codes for CASSQGVGYGYTF.

The DNA of the CDR3 is TGTGCCAGCGGCCCCGTTAGAGAAGCTTTCTTT. Protein product: CASGPVREAFF. V is TRBV9 and J is TRBJ1-1; D is uncertain. V dropped 7 bases and J dropped 8 bases, with 12 bases sitting between them. CDR3 length: 11 amino acids. The germline gives CDR1 SGDLS, CDR2 YYNGEE.

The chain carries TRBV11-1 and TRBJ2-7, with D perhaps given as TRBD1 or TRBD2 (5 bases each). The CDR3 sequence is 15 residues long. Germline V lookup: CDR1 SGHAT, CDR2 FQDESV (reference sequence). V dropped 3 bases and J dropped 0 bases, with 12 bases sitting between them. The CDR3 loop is CASSFGAPSSYEQYF. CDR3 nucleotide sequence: TGTGCCAGCAGCTTCGGGGCGCCCAGCTCCTACGAGCAGTACTTC. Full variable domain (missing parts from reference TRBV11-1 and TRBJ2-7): EAEVAQSPRYKITEKSQAVAFWCDPISGHATLYWYRQILGQGPELLVQFQDESVVDDSQLPKDRFSAERLKGVDSTLKIQPAELGDSAMYLCASSFGAPSSYEQYFGPGTRLTVT.

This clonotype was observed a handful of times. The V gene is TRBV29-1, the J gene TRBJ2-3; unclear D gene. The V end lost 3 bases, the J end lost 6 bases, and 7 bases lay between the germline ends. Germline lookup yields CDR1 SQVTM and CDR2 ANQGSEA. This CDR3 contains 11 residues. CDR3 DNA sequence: TGCAGCGTTGACCCAGGTGATACGCAGTATTTT. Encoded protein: CSVDPGDTQYF.

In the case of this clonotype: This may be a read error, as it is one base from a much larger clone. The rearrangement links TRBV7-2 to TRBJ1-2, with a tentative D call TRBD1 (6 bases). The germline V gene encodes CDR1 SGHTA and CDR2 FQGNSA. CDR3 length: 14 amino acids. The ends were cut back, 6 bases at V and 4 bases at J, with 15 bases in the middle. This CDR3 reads CASSDVGRGYGYTF. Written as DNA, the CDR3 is TGTGCCAGCAGTGACGTTGGCAGGGGCTATGGCTACACCTTC.

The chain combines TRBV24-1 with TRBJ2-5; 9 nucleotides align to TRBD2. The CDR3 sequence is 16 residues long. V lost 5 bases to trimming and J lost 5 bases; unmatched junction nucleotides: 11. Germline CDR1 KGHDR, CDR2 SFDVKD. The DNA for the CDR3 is TGTGCCACCAGTGCTTTTCCGCGGGGGGGCCATGAGACCCAGTACTTC. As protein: CATSAFPRGGHETQYF.

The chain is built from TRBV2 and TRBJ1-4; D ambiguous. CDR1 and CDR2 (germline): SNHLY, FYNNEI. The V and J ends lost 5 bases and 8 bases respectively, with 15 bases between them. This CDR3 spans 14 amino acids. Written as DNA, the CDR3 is TGTGCCAGCAGTCTAGATACTGCGGGAGAAAAACTGTTTTTT. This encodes CASSLDTAGEKLFF.

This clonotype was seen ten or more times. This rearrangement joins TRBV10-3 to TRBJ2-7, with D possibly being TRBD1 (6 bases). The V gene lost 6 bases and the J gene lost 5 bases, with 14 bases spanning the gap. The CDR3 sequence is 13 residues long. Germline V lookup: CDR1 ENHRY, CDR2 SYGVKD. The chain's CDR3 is CAISPGQHHEQYF. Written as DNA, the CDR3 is TGTGCCATCAGCCCCGGACAGCACCACGAGCAGTACTTC.

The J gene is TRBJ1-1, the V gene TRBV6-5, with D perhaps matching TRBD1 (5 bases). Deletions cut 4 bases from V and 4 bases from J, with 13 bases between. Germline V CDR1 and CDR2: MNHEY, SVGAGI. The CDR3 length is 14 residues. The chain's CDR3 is CASSSTVYSTEAFF. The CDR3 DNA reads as TGTGCCAGCAGTTCGACAGTGTATAGCACTGAAGCTTTCTTT.

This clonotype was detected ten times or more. This chain's CDR3 is CASSPYPVYEQYF. CDR3 in DNA: TGTGCCAGCAGCCCGTACCCGGTATACGAGCAGTACTTC. This sequence joins TRBV7-2 and TRBJ2-7, with D hard to call. The V gene's germline CDR1 is SGHTA and CDR2 FQGNSA. V was clipped by 5 bases and J by 4 bases, with 12 bases between them. CDR3 size: 13 residues.

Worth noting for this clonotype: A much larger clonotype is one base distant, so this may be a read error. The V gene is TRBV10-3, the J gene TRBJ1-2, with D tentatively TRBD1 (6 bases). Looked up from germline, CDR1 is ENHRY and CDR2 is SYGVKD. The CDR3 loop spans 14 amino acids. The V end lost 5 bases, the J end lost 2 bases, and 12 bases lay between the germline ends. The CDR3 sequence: CAISFGQLNYGYTF. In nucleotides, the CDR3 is TGTGCCATCAGTTTTGGACAGCTGAACTATGGCTACACCTTC.

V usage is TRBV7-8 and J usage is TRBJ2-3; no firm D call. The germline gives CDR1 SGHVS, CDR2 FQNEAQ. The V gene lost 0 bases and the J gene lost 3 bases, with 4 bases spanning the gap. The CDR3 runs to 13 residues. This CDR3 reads CASSLAVTDTQYF. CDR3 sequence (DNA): TGTGCCAGCAGCTTAGCCGTAACAGATACGCAGTATTTT.

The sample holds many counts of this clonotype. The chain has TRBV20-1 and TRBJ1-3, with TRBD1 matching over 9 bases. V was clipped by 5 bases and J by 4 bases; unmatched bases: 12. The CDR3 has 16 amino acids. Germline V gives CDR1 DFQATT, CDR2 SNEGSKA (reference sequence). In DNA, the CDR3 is TGCAGTGCTCTCCTACCTGGACAGGGGAGCGGAAACACCATATATTTT. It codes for CSALLPGQGSGNTIYF.

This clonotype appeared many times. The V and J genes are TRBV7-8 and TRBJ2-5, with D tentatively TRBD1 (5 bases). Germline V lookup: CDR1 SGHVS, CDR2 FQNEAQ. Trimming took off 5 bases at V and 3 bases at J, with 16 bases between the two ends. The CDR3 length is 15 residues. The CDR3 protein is CASSRRRTTEETQYF. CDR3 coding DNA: TGTGCCAGCAGCCGAAGACGGACAACCGAAGAGACCCAGTACTTC.

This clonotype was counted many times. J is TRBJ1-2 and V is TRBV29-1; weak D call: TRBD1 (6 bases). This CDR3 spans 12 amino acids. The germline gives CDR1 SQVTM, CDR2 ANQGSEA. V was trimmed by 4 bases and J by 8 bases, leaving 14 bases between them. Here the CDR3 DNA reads TGCAGCGTTGGTGGGGGCCCTCGAGGCTACACCTTC. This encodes CSVGGGPRGYTF. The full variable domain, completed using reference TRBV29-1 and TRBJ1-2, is SAVISQKPSRDICQRGTSLTIQCQVDSQVTMMFWYRQQPGQSLTLIATANQGSEATYESGFVIDKFPISRPNLTFSTLTVSNMSPEDSSIYLCSVGGGPRGYTFGSGTRLTVV.

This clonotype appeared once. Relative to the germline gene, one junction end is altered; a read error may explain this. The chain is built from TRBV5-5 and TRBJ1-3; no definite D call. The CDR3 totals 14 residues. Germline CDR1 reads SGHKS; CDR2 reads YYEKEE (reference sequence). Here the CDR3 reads CASSLWPSMNTIYF. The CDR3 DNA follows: TGCGCCAGCAGCTTGTGGCCCTCCATGAACACCATATATTTT.

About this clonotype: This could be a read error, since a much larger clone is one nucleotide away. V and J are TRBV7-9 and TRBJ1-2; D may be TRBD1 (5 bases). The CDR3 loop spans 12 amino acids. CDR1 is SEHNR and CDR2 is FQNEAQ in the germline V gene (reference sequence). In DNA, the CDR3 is TGTGCCAGCAGCTTAGCCCGGGACGGCTGCACCTTC. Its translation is CASSLARDGCTF.

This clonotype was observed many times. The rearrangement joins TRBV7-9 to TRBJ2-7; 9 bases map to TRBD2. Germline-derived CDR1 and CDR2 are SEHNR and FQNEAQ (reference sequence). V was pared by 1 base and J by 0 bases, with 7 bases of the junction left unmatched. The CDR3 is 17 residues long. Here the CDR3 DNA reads TGTGCCAGCAGCTTAGAGCGGGCGGGAGGGCCCTCCTACGAGCAGTACTTC. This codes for CASSLERAGGPSYEQYF.

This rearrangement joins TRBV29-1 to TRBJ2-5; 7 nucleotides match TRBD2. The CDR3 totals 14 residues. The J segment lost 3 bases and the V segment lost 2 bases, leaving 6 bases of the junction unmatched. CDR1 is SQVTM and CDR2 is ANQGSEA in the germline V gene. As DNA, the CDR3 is TGCAGCGTTGAATCTAGCGGAGGAAAAGAGACCCAGTACTTC. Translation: CSVESSGGKETQYF. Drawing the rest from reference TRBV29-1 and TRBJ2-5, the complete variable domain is SAVISQKPSRDICQRGTSLTIQCQVDSQVTMMFWYRQQPGQSLTLIATANQGSEATYESGFVIDKFPISRPNLTFSTLTVSNMSPEDSSIYLCSVESSGGKETQYFGPGTRLLVL.

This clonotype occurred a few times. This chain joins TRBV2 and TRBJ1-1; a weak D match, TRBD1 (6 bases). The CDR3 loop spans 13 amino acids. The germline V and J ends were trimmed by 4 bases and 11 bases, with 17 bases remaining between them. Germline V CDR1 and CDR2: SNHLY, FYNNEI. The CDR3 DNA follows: TGTGCCAGCAGTGCGCCCAGGGGAAGAGGGGCTTTCTTT. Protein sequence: CASSAPRGRGAFF.

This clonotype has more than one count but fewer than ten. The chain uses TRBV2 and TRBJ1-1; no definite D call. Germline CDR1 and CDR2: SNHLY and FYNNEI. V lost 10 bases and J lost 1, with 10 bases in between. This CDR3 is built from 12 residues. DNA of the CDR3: TGTGCCAACGCATTTGGGAACACTGAAGCTTTCTTT. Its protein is CANAFGNTEAFF.

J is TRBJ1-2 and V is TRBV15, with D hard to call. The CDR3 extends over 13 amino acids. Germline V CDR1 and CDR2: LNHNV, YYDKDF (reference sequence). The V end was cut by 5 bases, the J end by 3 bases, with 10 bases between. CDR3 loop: CATSSDEDYGYTF. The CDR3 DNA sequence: TGTGCCACCAGCTCCGACGAGGACTATGGCTACACCTTC.

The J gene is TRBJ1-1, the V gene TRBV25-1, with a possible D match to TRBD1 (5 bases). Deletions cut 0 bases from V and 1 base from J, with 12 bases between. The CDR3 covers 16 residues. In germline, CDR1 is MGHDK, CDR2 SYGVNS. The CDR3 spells CASSEYNTGGNTEAFF. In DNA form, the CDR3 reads TGTGCCAGCAGTGAATATAATACAGGAGGGAACACTGAAGCTTTCTTT.